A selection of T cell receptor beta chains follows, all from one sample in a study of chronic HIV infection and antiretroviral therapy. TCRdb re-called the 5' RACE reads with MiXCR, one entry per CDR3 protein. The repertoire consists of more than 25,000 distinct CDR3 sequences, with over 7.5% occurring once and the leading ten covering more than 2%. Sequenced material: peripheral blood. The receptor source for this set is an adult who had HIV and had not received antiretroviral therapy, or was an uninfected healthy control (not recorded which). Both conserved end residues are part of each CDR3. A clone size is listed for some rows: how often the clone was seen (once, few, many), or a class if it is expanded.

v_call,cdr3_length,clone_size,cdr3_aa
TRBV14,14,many,CASSQTTIFNEQFF
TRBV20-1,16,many,CSARPLARLTSYEQYF
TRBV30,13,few,CAWSVDLNQPQHF
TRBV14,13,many,CASSLGLGDEQFF
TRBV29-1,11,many,CSVEFMGTQYF
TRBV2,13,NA,CASSQDTAYEQYF
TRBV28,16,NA,CARSSQRIATNEKLFF
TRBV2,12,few,CASKGEGQPQHF
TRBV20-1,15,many,CSARPVGQGPYEQYF
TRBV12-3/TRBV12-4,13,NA,CASSSPGEETQYF
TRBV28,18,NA,CASTTPDRARSGANVLTF
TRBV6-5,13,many,CASSLTPNTEAFF
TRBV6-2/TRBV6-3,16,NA,CASSYSERVSYNEQFF
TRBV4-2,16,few,CASSQDTSGGAGEQFF
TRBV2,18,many,CASGSGTLGELAKNIQYF
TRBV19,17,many,CASSPTPGQGASDTQYF
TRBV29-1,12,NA,CSVVSWNTEAFF
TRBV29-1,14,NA,CSVTLLLPNTEAFF
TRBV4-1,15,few,CASSQDRQFNYGYTF
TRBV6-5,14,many,CASSYEQGVQPQHF
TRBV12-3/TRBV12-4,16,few,CASSLRTGGPYNEQFF
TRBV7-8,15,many,CASSLVVAGVTEQFF
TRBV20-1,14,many,CSASPSAPTDTQYF
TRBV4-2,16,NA,CASSQELAGGADTQYF
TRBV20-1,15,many,CSATSRRASTDTQYF
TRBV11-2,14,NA,CASSLGRANTEAFF
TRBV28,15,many,CASSPQGIFTGELFF
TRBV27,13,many,CASSLLGGDTQYF
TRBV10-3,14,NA,CAISDAGGMNEQFF
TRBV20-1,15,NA,CSARARQGEDYGYTF
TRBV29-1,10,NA,CSAQQETQYF
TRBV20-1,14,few,CSAPQGARSAEAFF
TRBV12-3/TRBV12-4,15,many,CASSLIGEVSYGYTF
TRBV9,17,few,CASSVTGTGAWGDEQFF
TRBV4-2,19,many,CASSQDVGTGSPGANVLTF
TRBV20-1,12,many,CSARDRETEAFF
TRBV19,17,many,CASSIRPGLAPTGELFF
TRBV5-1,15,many,CASSFSDSLNEKLFF
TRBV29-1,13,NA,CSASRDSSYEQYF
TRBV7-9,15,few,CASSLWRTDQETQYF
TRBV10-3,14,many,CATLGLAGVREQFF
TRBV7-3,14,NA,CASSFKGFSYEQYF
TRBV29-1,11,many,CSADRGGEAFF
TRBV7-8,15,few,CASSRGPGYITEAFF
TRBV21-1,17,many,CASSKFPKGTVAYEQYF
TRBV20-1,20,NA,CSARPGGDPGPVRQYNEQFF
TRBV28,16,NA,CASSFRTWGGNQPQHF
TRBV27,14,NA,CASKPQGTLYEQYF
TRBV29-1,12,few,CSVTDGNYGYTF
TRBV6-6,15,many,CASSYGTGVENEQFF
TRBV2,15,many,CASSERDRVTDTQYF
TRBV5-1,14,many,CASSPDRSTYEQYF
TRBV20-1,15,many,CSAATGVSGNTEAFF
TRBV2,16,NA,CASTTPERVGGEKLFF
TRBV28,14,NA,CASSPRGQSGEQYF
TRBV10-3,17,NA,CAISKTQVSSGANVLTF
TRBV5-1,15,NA,CASSLDARRSDTQYF
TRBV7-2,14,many,CASSLVTSSYEQYF
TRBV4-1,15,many,CASSPERYSNQPQHF